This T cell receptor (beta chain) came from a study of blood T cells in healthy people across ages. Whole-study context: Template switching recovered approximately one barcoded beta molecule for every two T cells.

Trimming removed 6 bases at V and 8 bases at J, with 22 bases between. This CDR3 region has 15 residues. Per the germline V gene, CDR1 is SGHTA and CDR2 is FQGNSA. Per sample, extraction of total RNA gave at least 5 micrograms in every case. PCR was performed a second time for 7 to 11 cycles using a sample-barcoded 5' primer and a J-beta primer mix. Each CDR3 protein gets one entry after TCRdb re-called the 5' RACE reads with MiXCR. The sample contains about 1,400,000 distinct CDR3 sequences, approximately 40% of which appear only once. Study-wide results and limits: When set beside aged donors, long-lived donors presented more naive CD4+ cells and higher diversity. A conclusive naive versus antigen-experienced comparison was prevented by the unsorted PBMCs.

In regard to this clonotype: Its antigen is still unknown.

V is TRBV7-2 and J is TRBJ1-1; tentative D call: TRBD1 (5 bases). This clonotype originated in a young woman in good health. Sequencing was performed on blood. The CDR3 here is CASSQMIGAVMEAFF. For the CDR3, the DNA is TGTGCCAGCAGTCAAATGATCGGGGCGGTCATGGAAGCTTTCTTT.